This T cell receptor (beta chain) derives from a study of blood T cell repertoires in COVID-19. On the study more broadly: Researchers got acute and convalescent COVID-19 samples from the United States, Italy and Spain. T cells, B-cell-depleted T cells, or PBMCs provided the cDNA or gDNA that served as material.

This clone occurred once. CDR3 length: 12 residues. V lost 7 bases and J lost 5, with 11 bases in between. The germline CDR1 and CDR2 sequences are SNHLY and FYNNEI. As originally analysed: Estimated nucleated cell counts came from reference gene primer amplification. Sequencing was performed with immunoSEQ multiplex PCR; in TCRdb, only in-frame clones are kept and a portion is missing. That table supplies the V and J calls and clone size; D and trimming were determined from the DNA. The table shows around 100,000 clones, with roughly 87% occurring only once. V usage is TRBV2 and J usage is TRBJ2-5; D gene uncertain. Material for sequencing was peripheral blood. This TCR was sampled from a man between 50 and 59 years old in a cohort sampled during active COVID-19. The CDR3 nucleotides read TGTGCCAGCACGAGGCGGCGGGAGACCCAGTACTTC. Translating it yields CASTRRRETQYF.